These 25 T cell receptor beta chains came from one sample sequenced in a study of early stage breast cancer tumors. Only in-frame clones appear in the TCRdb table, and some are missing; sequencing was by immunoSEQ multiplex PCR. The sample lists tens of thousands of clones, 84% occurring once. Sample: blood. These receptors were collected from a person aged 50-59 years with breast cancer.

This clone has only one observation. V usage is TRBV11-2 and J usage is TRBJ2-7, with 8 nucleotides matching TRBD1. Per the germline V gene, CDR1 is SGHAT and CDR2 is FQNNGV. V was clipped by 5 bases and J by 0 bases; unmatched bases: 3. The length of the CDR3 is 14 residues. In DNA form, the CDR3 reads TGTGCCAGCAGCCTCGACAGGGGCTCCTACGAGCAGTACTTC. It codes for CASSLDRGSYEQYF.

The chain combines TRBV5-1 with TRBJ1-2; 8 nucleotides line up with TRBD1. V shed 3 bases, J shed 8 bases, and the junction held 6 bases outside the gene matches. The CDR3 loop spans 13 amino acids. The germline V gene encodes CDR1 SGHRS and CDR2 YFSETQ. CDR3 nucleotides: TGCGCCAGCAGCTATGACAGGGGAGGAGGCTACACCTTC. Translating it yields CASSYDRGGGYTF.

The CDR3 here is CAWSGGRGEKLFF. In DNA form, the CDR3 reads TGTGCCTGGAGTGGAGGGAGGGGGGAAAAACTGTTTTTT. J is TRBJ1-4 and V is TRBV30; D is possibly TRBD1 (6 bases). The V gene lost 1 base and the J gene lost 8 bases, with 11 bases spanning the gap. This CDR3 has 13 residues. Germline V gene data show CDR1 as GTSNPN and CDR2 as SVGIG (reference sequence).

The V gene is TRBV5-1, the J gene TRBJ1-2, with a possible D match to TRBD1 (6 bases). V lost 0 bases and J 2 bases, leaving 14 bases between the germline ends. This CDR3 spans 16 amino acids. Germline lookup yields CDR1 SGHRS and CDR2 YFSETQ. The CDR3: CASSLGLLGGNYGYTF. The CDR3 coding sequence is TGCGCCAGCAGCTTGGGACTCCTAGGGGGAAACTATGGCTACACCTTC.

The chain recombines TRBV9 with TRBJ1-3; D gene unclear. The CDR3 contains 13 residues. V dropped 0 bases and J dropped 9 bases, with 10 bases sitting between them. Germline V gives CDR1 SGDLS, CDR2 YYNGEE. The chain's CDR3 is CASSVGMDGTIYF. In DNA form, the CDR3 reads TGTGCCAGCAGCGTAGGAATGGATGGCACCATATATTTT.

The genes are TRBV28 and TRBJ2-1; TRBD1 matches at 7 bases. CDR3 length equals 15 residues. Germline assignment: CDR1 MDHEN and CDR2 SYDVKM. Trimming removed 5 bases from V and 6 bases from J; junction bases left unmatched: 10. In DNA form, the CDR3 reads TGTGCCAGCAGTCCCGCGTCAGGGGGATCCAATGAGCAGTTCTTC. It specifies CASSPASGGSNEQFF.

A single count supports this clone. CDR3 amino acids: CARSSGLGGTDTQYF. CDR3 sequence (DNA): TGTGCCCGATCTAGCGGCCTAGGGGGCACAGATACGCAGTATTTT. The rearrangement links TRBV30 to TRBJ2-3; 7 bases agree with TRBD2. The CDR3 totals 15 residues. The germline CDR1 and CDR2 sequences are GTSNPN and SVGIG (reference sequence). V was pared by 8 bases and J by 1 base, with 12 bases of the junction left unmatched.

The chain combines TRBV5-1 with TRBJ2-7, with 7 bases that match TRBD1. V trimming: 3 bases; J trimming: 3 bases; junction bases outside the gene matches: 3. The germline gives CDR1 SGHRS, CDR2 YFSETQ. CDR3 size: 13 residues. CDR3 sequence reads: CASSWTGYYEQYF. The CDR3 DNA follows: TGCGCCAGCAGCTGGACAGGTTACTACGAGCAGTACTTC.

V gene TRBV9 combines with J gene TRBJ2-3; 9 nucleotides line up with TRBD1. Trimming at V came to 7 bases and at J to 6 bases, leaving 9 bases not matched to a gene. The CDR3 loop spans 14 amino acids. Germline CDR1 and CDR2: SGDLS and YYNGEE. This CDR3 is CASAPGQGSDTQYF. The DNA for the CDR3 is TGTGCCAGCGCCCCGGGACAGGGATCCGATACGCAGTATTTT.

The CDR3 DNA reads as TGTGCCAGCAGTGAAGTGGCGGGTCGATATGGCTACACCTTC. Amino acids: CASSEVAGRYGYTF. J is TRBJ1-2 and V is TRBV6-1; D unresolved. V was shortened by 1 base and J by 5 bases, with 11 bases between the two germline ends. The CDR3 sequence is 14 residues long. CDR1 is MNHNS, CDR2 SASEGT, per germline.

This chain joins TRBV9 and TRBJ2-5, with 7 bases identical to TRBD1. The germline CDR1 and CDR2 sequences are SGDLS and YYNGEE. The junction had 6 bases not matched to a gene; V was cut back by 3 bases and J by 1 base. The CDR3 runs 15 residues. CDR3 loop: CASSARPGGQETQYF. The CDR3 DNA reads as TGTGCCAGCAGCGCCAGACCAGGGGGCCAAGAGACCCAGTACTTC. The full variable domain, rest sourced from reference TRBV9 and TRBJ2-5, is DSGVTQTPKHLITATGQRVTLRCSPRSGDLSVYWYQQSLDQGLQFLIQYYNGEERAKGNILERFSAQQFPDLHSELNLSSLELGDSALYFCASSARPGGQETQYFGPGTRLLVL.

The genes are TRBV6-5 and TRBJ2-7; 7 bases map to TRBD1. Germline loops: CDR1 MNHEY, CDR2 SVGAGI. Trimming removed 0 bases from V and 1 base from J; junction bases left unmatched: 3. The CDR3 loop spans 15 amino acids. The CDR3 region is CASSYSETGSYEQYF. CDR3 DNA sequence: TGTGCCAGCAGTTACTCGGAGACAGGGTCCTACGAGCAGTACTTC.

This chain joins TRBV6-6 and TRBJ1-4; D might be TRBD1 (5 bases). V shed 2 bases and J shed 5 bases, with 12 bases lying between them. Per germline, CDR1 MNHNY and CDR2 SVGAGI (reference sequence). The CDR3 consists of 15 residues. This chain's CDR3 is CASSYGAAFNEKLFF. The CDR3 DNA is TGTGCCAGCAGTTACGGGGCCGCCTTCAATGAAAAACTGTTTTTT.

The rearrangement uses TRBV6-4 and TRBJ2-2, with D uncertain. Looked up from germline, CDR1 is MRHNA and CDR2 is SNTAGT. V gave up 5 bases and J gave up 5 bases, with 12 bases separating them. The CDR3 spans 14 residues. CDR3 DNA: TGTGCCAGCAGTTTACAGCTAAGTACCGGGGAGCTGTTTTTT. This encodes CASSLQLSTGELFF.

The V and J genes are TRBV5-4 and TRBJ1-3, with D maybe TRBD1 (5 bases). This CDR3 region has 15 residues. Trimming pared 2 bases from V and 1 base from J, leaving 10 bases between. Germline V lookup: CDR1 SGHNT, CDR2 YYREEE (reference sequence). CDR3 DNA: TGTGCCAGCAGCTTTTGGGGGAGATCTGGAAACACCATATATTTT. Translated: CASSFWGRSGNTIYF.

V and J are TRBV6-5 and TRBJ2-2; D is unclear. The CDR3 has 14 residues. V was shortened by 7 bases and J by 0 bases, with 9 bases between the two germline ends. Germline values: CDR1 MNHEY, CDR2 SVGAGI. CDR3: CASKADPNTGELFF. Here the CDR3 DNA reads TGTGCCAGCAAAGCTGACCCGAACACCGGGGAGCTGTTTTTT.

This clone is a singleton in its sample. The chain carries TRBV19 and TRBJ2-1; 10 bases are shared with TRBD2. This CDR3 contains 16 residues. The junction had 4 bases not matched to a gene; V was cut back by 3 bases and J by 2 bases. The germline V gene has CDR1 LNHDA and CDR2 SQIVND (reference sequence). The CDR3 DNA is TGTGCCAGTAGTATTAGACTAGCGGGTGCCTACAATGAGCAGTTCTTC. As protein: CASSIRLAGAYNEQFF.

The CDR3: CASSFSGGGREQYF. The CDR3 DNA sequence: TGTGCCAGCAGCTTTAGCGGGGGCGGGCGAGAGCAGTACTTC. The J gene is TRBJ2-7, the V gene TRBV5-4; 9 bases map to TRBD2. The CDR3 has 14 amino acids. V lost 2 bases to trimming and J lost 7 bases; unmatched junction nucleotides: 7. CDR1 SGHNT and CDR2 YYREEE come from the germline V gene (reference sequence).

The CDR3 is CASSASGLAASTDTQYF. CDR3 bases: TGTGCCAGCAGCGCCAGTGGGCTAGCGGCTAGCACAGATACGCAGTATTTT. The chain links TRBV9 to TRBJ2-3; 7 bases are a match to TRBD2. Trimming at V came to 3 bases and at J to 0 bases, leaving 10 bases not matched to a gene. This CDR3 comprises 17 residues. Germline lookup yields CDR1 SGDLS and CDR2 YYNGEE.

The chain carries TRBV27 and TRBJ1-3; D perhaps matches TRBD1 (5 bases). V lost 0 bases and J lost 4, with 10 bases in between. The V gene's germline CDR1 is MNHEY and CDR2 SMNVEV (reference sequence). This CDR3 spans 15 amino acids. The CDR3 coding sequence is TGTGCCAGCAGTTTATCGAGGGGATGGGGAAACACCATATATTTT. Its translation: CASSLSRGWGNTIYF.

The chain links TRBV27 to TRBJ2-2; TRBD2 might be the D (6 bases). Per germline, CDR1 MNHEY and CDR2 SMNVEV (reference sequence). The CDR3 has 14 residues. The V and J ends lost 3 bases and 3 bases respectively, with 8 bases between them. CDR3 nucleotide sequence: TGTGCCAGCAGTTTGAGGGAGGACACCGGGGAGCTGTTTTTT. Its protein product is CASSLREDTGELFF.

This clone was picked up a small number of times. The CDR3 protein is CASSDSHYGYTF. CDR3 nucleotide sequence: TGTGCCAGCTCGGACAGCCACTATGGCTACACCTTC. The chain combines TRBV6-5 with TRBJ1-2; tentatively, D is TRBD1 (6 bases). V lost 8 bases, J lost 3 bases, and 10 bases lay in between. CDR1 and CDR2 (germline): MNHEY, SVGAGI. The CDR3 consists of 12 residues.

This chain joins TRBV7-2 and TRBJ1-4; D is unclear. Germline V gene lookup returns CDR1 SGHTA and CDR2 FQGNSA. The CDR3 is 14 residues long. The V end lost 5 bases, the J end lost 1 base, and 8 bases lay between the germline ends. CDR3: CASSRELTNEKLFF. Written as DNA, the CDR3 is TGTGCCAGCAGCCGGGAATTAACTAATGAAAAACTGTTTTTT.

This clone was seen once. The rearrangement links TRBV7-9 to TRBJ1-2; tentative D call: TRBD1 (5 bases). The length of the CDR3 is 14 residues. V was pared by 1 base and J by 3 bases, with 9 bases between. CDR1 and CDR2 (germline): SEHNR, FQNEAQ (reference sequence). The CDR3 DNA reads TGTGCCAGCAGCTTAGAAGGGGCCTACTATGGCTACACCTTC. Its translation is CASSLEGAYYGYTF.

The rearrangement uses TRBV5-4 and TRBJ1-1; TRBD1 matches 7 bases. Per germline, CDR1 SGHNT and CDR2 YYREEE (reference sequence). J gave up 4 bases and V 4 bases, and 7 bases lay outside the gene matches. The CDR3 is 14 residues long. CDR3 loop: CASSTRDSLTEAFF. The DNA of the CDR3 is TGTGCCAGCAGCACCCGGGACAGCCTCACTGAAGCTTTCTTT.